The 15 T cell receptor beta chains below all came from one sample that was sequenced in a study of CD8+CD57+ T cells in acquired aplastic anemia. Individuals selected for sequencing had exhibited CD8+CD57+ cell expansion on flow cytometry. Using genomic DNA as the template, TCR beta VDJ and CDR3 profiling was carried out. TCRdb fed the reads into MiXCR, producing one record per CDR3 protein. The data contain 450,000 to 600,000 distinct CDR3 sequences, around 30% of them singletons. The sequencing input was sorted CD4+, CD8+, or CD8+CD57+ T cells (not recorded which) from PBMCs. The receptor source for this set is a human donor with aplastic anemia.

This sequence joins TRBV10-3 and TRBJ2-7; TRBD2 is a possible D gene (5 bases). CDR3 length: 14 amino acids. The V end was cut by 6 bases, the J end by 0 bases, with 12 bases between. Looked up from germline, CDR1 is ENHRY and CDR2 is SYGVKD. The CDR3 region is CAISQGLSSYEQYF. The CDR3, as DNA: TGTGCCATCAGCCAAGGACTGAGCTCCTACGAGCAGTACTTC.

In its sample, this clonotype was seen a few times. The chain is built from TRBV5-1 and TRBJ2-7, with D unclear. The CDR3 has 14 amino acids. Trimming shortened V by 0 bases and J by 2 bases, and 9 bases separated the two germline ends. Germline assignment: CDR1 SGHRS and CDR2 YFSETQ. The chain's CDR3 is CASSLGVPAYEQYF. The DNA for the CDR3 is TGCGCCAGCAGCTTGGGTGTCCCGGCCTACGAGCAGTACTTC. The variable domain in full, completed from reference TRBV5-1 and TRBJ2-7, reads KAGVTQTPRYLIKTRGQQVTLSCSPISGHRSVSWYQQTPGQGLQFLFEYFSETQRNKGNFPGRFSGRQFSNSRSEMNVSTLELGDSALYLCASSLGVPAYEQYFGPGTRLTVT.

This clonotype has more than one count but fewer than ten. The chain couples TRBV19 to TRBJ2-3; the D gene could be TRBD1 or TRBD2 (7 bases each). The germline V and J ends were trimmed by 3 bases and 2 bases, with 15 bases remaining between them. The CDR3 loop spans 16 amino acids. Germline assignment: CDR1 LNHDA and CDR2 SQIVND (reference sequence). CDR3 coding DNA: TGTGCCAGTAGTATCCGCAGGGGGGGCTTCACAGATACGCAGTATTTT. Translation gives CASSIRRGGFTDTQYF.

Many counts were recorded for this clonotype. The CDR3 DNA follows: TGTGCCAGCAGTTACTCAACAGGGACGGGCTACACCTTC. Encoded protein: CASSYSTGTGYTF. The chain recombines TRBV6-5 with TRBJ1-2; TRBD1 might be the D (6 bases). This CDR3 comprises 13 residues. V was cut by 0 bases and J by 8 bases, with 10 bases left in between. Germline CDR1 reads MNHEY; CDR2 reads SVGAGI.

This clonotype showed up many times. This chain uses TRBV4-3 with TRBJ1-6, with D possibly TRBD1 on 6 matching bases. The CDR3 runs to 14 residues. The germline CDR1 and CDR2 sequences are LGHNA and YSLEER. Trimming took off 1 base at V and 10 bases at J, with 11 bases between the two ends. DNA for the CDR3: TGCGCCAGCAGCCAAGCCGGGGGCAGGTCACCCCTCCACTTT. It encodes CASSQAGGRSPLHF.

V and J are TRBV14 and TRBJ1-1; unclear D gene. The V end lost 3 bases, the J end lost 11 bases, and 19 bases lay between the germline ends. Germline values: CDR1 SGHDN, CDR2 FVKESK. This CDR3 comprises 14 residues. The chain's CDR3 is CASSHVGQFNEAFF. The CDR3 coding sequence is TGTGCCAGCAGCCATGTGGGCCAGTTCAATGAGGCTTTCTTT.

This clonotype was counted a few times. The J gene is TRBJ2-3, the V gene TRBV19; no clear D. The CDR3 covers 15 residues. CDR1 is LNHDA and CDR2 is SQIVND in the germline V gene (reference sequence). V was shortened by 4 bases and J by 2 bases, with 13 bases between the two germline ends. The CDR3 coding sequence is TGTGCCAGTAGTACGACCGAACCCTACACAGATACGCAGTATTTT. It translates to CASSTTEPYTDTQYF.

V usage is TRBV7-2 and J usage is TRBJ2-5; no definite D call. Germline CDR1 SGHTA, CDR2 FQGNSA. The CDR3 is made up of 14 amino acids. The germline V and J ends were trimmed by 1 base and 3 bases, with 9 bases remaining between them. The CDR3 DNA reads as TGTGCCAGCAGCTTAGAAGCCGTGGAAGAGACCCAGTACTTC. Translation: CASSLEAVEETQYF. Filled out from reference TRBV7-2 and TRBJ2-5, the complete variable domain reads GAGVSQSPSNKVTEKGKDVELRCDPISGHTALYWYRQSLGQGLEFLIYFQGNSAPDKSGLPSDRFSAERTGGSVSTLTIQRTQQEDSAVYLCASSLEAVEETQYFGPGTRLLVL.

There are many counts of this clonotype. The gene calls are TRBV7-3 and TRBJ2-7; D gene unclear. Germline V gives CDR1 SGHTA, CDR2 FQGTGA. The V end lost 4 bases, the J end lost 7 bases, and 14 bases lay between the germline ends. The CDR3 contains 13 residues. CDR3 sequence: CASSSRPGREQYF. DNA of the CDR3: TGTGCCAGCAGCTCGAGACCCGGACGGGAGCAGTACTTC. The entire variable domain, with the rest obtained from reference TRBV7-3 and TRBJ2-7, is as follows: GAGVSQTPSNKVTEKGKYVELRCDPISGHTALYWYRQSLGQGPEFLIYFQGTGAADDSGLPNDRFFAVRPEGSVSTLKIQRTERGDSAVYLCASSSRPGREQYFGPGTRLTVT.

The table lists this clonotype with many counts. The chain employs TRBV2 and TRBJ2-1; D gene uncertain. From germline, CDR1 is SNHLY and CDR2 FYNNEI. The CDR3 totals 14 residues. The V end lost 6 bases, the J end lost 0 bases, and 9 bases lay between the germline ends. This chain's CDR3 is CASRLQRSYNEQFF. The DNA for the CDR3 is TGTGCCAGCAGGCTACAGCGCTCCTACAATGAGCAGTTCTTC.

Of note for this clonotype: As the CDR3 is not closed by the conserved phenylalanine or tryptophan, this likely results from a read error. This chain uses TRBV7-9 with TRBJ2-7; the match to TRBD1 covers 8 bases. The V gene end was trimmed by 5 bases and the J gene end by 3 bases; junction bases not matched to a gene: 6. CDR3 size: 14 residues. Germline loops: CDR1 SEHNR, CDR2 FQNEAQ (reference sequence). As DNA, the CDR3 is TGTGCCAGCAGCGCCGGACAGGGCCTCTACGAGCAGTACCTC. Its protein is CASSAGQGLYEQYL.

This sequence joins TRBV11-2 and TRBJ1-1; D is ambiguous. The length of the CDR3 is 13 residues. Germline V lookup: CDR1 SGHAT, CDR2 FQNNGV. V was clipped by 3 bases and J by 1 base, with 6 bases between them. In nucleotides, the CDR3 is TGTGCCAGCAGCTTTATGAGGAACACTGAAGCTTTCTTT. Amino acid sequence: CASSFMRNTEAFF.

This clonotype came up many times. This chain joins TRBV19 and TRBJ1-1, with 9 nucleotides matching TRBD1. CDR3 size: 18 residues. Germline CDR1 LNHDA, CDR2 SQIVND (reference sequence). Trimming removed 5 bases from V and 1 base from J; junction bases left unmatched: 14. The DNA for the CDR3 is TGTGCCAGTAGTGTCCCAATGGGACAGGGCTCTCCGAACACTGAAGCTTTCTTT. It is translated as CASSVPMGQGSPNTEAFF.

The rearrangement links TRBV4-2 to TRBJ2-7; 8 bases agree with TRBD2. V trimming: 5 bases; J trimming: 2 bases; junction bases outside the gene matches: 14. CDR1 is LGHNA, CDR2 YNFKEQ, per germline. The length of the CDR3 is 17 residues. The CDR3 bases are TGTGCCAGCAGCACTCACTCACTAGCGGTGGGGACCTACGAGCAGTACTTC. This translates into CASSTHSLAVGTYEQYF.

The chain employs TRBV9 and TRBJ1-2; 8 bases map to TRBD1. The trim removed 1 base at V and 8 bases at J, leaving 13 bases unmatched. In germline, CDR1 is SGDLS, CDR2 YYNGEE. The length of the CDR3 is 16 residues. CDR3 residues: CASSVRAGTGSSGYTF. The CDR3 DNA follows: TGTGCCAGCAGCGTACGAGCCGGGACAGGATCGTCCGGCTACACCTTC.